This entry concerns a single TCR beta chain. Its target is unknown. Profiling relied on immunoSEQ multiplex PCR, and the TCRdb table lists in-frame clones only, not all of them. Of tens of thousands of clones listed, roughly nine tenths are singletons. Stated time point: after neoadjuvant nivolumab, at surgical resection. Patients were newly diagnosed with stage II-IVA oral cavity squamous cell carcinoma without prior systemic or radiation treatment. The entry originates in a study of neoadjuvant anti-PD-1 for oral cavity cancer. Overall study context: Patients without progression got a fourth dose around day 43. Findings of the study overall: PBMC Gini-index clonality exceeded responders' in non-responders post-nivolumab.

The CDR3 spans 16 residues. V lost 4 bases, J lost 6 bases, and 12 bases stayed unmatched. The germline V gene has CDR1 LGHNA and CDR2 YNFKEQ. This TCR was recovered from a person aged 40 to 85 with oral cavity squamous cell carcinoma. The chain is built from TRBV4-2 and TRBJ2-3; 8 bases fit TRBD2. This material consisted of PBMCs, taken after nivolumab (anti-PD-1) treatment. CDR3 coding DNA: TGTGCCAGCAGCCCCCAGGAACGGGGGGGGCCGGATACGCAGTATTTT. Amino acids: CASSPQERGGPDTQYF.